Following are 11 T cell receptor beta chains from one sample sequenced in a study of blood T cell repertoires in COVID-19. The method was immunoSEQ multiplex PCR; TCRdb's version includes in-frame clones alone and lacks a portion of them. Of about 300,000 clones in the sample, around 85% were seen once. Sequences were obtained from PBMCs or T cells enriched from blood (not recorded which). These receptors originate from a man under 40 who had recovered from COVID-19.

The rearrangement joins TRBV7-9 to TRBJ2-3, with TRBD1 matching 9 bases. Germline V lookup: CDR1 SEHNR, CDR2 FQNEAQ (reference sequence). CDR3 length: 15 residues. V was pared by 6 bases and J by 6 bases, with 10 bases of the junction left unmatched. The CDR3 DNA follows: TGTGCCAGCAGTACCGGGACAGGGAGGGCGGATACGCAGTATTTT. Translated: CASSTGTGRADTQYF.

The chain is built from TRBV19 and TRBJ1-1; D not resolved. Trimming removed 3 bases at V and 2 bases at J, with 13 bases between. There are 15 residues in the CDR3. Germline V CDR1 and CDR2: LNHDA, SQIVND (reference sequence). The CDR3 DNA follows: TGTGCCAGTAGTATTCCCCGGGAGCCTAACACTGAAGCTTTCTTT. This gives the protein CASSIPREPNTEAFF.

The V gene is TRBV19, the J gene TRBJ1-5; 9 bases are a match to TRBD1. The CDR3 contains 14 residues. The V gene's germline CDR1 is LNHDA and CDR2 SQIVND (reference sequence). After removal of 7 bases from V and 6 bases from J, the junction contained 7 bases not matched to a gene. CDR3 in amino acids: CASTPQGAGQPQHF. CDR3 nucleotide sequence: TGTGCCAGTACCCCACAGGGGGCCGGTCAGCCCCAGCATTTT.

This chain uses TRBV29-1 with TRBJ2-6; a possible D gene is TRBD1 (6 bases). Germline values: CDR1 SQVTM, CDR2 ANQGSEA. Trimming removed 1 base at V and 1 base at J, with 8 bases between. This CDR3 region has 15 residues. The CDR3 region is CSVEGQASGANVLTF. CDR3 sequence (DNA): TGCAGCGTTGAAGGACAGGCTTCTGGGGCCAACGTCCTGACTTTC. Full variable domain (outside the CDR3, taken from reference TRBV29-1 and TRBJ2-6): SAVISQKPSRDICQRGTSLTIQCQVDSQVTMMFWYRQQPGQSLTLIATANQGSEATYESGFVIDKFPISRPNLTFSTLTVSNMSPEDSSIYLCSVEGQASGANVLTFGAGSRLTVL.

J is TRBJ2-1 and V is TRBV24-1; 8 bases agree with TRBD2. The J segment lost 0 bases and the V segment lost 4 bases, leaving 4 bases of the junction unmatched. CDR3 length equals 16 residues. In germline, CDR1 is KGHDR, CDR2 SFDVKD. For the CDR3, the DNA is TGTGCCACCAGTGACCCGCGGGGGGTCTCCTACAATGAGCAGTTCTTC. Its protein is CATSDPRGVSYNEQFF.

The gene calls are TRBV5-1 and TRBJ1-1; D uncertain. This CDR3 spans 13 amino acids. V dropped 0 bases and J dropped 4 bases, with 7 bases sitting between them. CDR1 is SGHRS and CDR2 is YFSETQ in the germline V gene. The CDR3 nucleotides read TGCGCCAGCAGCTTGGCCTCCGGCACTGAAGCTTTCTTT. Amino acids: CASSLASGTEAFF.

J is TRBJ1-2 and V is TRBV7-2, with 11 bases lining up with TRBD1. V shed 5 bases and J 5 bases; nucleotides not matched to a gene: 7. The CDR3 spans 15 residues. The germline V gene encodes CDR1 SGHTA and CDR2 FQGNSA. CDR3 coding DNA: TGTGCCAGCAGCCTCCGTGGGACAGGGGGATATGGCTACACCTTC. Its translation: CASSLRGTGGYGYTF.

This clone has only a few counts. The V gene is TRBV27, the J gene TRBJ1-1; 8 bases map to TRBD1. Germline trimming cut 5 bases from V and 7 bases from J; bases unmatched to any gene: 9. This CDR3 region has 14 residues. CDR1 is MNHEY, CDR2 SMNVEV, per germline (reference sequence). The CDR3 sequence is CASSPYSGTGEAFF. Written as DNA, the CDR3 is TGTGCCAGCAGTCCCTATTCCGGGACAGGTGAAGCTTTCTTT.

In this sample, this clone turned up many times. This chain connects TRBV28 to TRBJ1-2; D may be TRBD1 (6 bases). Germline V CDR1 and CDR2: MDHEN, SYDVKM. The V end was cut by 3 bases, the J end by 8 bases, with 16 bases between. There are 14 residues in the CDR3. The CDR3 nucleotides read TGTGCCAGCAGTTTCGGAACAGGGCTTGGGGGCTACACCTTC. This translates into CASSFGTGLGGYTF.

The chain recombines TRBV29-1 with TRBJ2-1, with D perhaps matching TRBD1 (6 bases). V shed 7 bases and J shed 6 bases, with 16 bases lying between them. CDR1 and CDR2 from the germline V gene are SQVTM and ANQGSEA. The CDR3 has 13 residues. CDR3 amino acids: CSGRTEVGNEQFF. The DNA of the CDR3 is TGCAGCGGGAGGACAGAAGTTGGCAATGAGCAGTTCTTC.

The chain couples TRBV5-6 to TRBJ1-6, with D perhaps matching TRBD1 (6 bases). The V and J ends lost 0 bases and 7 bases respectively, with 8 bases between them. The germline CDR1 and CDR2 sequences are SGHDT and YYEEEE. CDR3 size: 14 residues. CDR3 region: CASSLGGPNSPLHF. CDR3 coding DNA: TGTGCCAGCAGCTTGGGGGGGCCCAATTCACCCCTCCACTTT.